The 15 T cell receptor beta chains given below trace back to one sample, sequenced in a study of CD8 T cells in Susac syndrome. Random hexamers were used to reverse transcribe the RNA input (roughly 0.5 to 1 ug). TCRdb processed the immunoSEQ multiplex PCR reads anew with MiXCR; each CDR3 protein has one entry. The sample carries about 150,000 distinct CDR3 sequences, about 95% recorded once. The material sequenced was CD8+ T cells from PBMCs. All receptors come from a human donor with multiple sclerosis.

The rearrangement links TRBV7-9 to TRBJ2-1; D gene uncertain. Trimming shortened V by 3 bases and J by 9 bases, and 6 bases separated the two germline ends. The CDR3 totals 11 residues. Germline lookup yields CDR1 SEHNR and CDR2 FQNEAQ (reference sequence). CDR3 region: CASSFRFEQFF. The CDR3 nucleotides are TGTGCCAGCAGCTTCCGCTTTGAGCAGTTCTTC.

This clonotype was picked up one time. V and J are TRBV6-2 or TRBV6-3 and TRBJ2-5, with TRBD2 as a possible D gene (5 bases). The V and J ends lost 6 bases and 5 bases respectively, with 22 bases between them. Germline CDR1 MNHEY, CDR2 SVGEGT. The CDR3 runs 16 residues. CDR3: CASRSEIARTGETQYF. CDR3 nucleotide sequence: TGTGCCAGCAGATCGGAGATAGCGCGGACGGGGGAGACCCAGTACTTC.

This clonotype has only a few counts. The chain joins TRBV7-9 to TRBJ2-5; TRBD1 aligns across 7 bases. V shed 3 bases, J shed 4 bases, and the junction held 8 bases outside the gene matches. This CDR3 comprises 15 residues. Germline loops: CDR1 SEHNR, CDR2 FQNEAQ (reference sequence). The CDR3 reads CASSLGPTGLETQYF. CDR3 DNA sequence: TGTGCCAGCAGCTTGGGACCGACAGGGCTAGAGACCCAGTACTTC.

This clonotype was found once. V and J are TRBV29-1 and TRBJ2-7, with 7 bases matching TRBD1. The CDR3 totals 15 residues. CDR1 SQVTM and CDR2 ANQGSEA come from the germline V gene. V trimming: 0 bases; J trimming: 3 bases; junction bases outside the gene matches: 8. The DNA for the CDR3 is TGCAGCGTTGAAGATCATACAGGGGCAGTCTACGAGCAGTACTTC. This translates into CSVEDHTGAVYEQYF.

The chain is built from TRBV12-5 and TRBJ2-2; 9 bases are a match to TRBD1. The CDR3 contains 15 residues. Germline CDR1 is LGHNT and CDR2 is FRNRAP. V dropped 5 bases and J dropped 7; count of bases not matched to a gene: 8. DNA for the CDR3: TGTGCTAGTGGTGCGGGACAGGGAGGAGTCGGGGAGCTGTTTTTT. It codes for CASGAGQGGVGELFF.

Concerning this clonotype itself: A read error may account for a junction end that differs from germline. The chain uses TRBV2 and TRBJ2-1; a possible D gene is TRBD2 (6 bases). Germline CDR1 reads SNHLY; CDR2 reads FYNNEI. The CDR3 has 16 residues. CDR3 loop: CASSEGPGGPYNEQFF. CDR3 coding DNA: TGTGCCAGCAGCGAAGGTCCCGGGGGACCCTACAATGAGCAGTTCTTC.

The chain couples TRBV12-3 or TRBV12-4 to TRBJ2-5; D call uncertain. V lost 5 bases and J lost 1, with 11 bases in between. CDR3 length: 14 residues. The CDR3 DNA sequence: TGTGCCAGCAGTAGGTGGGGTGGCCAAGAGACCCAGTACTTC. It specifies CASSRWGGQETQYF.

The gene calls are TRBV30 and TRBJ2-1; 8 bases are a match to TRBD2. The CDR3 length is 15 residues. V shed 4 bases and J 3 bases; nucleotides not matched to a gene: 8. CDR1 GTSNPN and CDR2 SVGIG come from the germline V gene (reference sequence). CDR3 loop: CAWNRGGGIYNEQFF. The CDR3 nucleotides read TGTGCCTGGAATCGGGGGGGCGGGATCTACAATGAGCAGTTCTTC.

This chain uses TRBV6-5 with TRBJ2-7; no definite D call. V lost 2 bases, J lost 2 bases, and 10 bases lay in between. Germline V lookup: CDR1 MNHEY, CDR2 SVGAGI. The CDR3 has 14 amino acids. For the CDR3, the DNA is TGTGCCAGCAGTTACGCCTCTCCCGCCTACGAGCAGTACTTC. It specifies CASSYASPAYEQYF.

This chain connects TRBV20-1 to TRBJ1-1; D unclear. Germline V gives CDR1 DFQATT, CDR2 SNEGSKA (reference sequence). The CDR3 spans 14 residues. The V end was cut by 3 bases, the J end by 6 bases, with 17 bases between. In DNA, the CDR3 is TGCAGTGCTAGCGAGGACGGTCCTGGGGCTGAAGCTTTCTTT. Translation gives CSASEDGPGAEAFF.

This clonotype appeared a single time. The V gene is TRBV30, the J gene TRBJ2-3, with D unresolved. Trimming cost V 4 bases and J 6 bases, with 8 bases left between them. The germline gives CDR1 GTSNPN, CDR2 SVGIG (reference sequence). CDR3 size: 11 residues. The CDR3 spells CAWIPGDTQYF. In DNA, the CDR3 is TGTGCCTGGATCCCCGGTGATACGCAGTATTTT.

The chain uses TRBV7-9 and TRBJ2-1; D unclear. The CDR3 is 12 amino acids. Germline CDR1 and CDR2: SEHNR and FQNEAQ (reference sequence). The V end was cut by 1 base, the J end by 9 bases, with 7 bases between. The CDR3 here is CASSLGVPEQFF. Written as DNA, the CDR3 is TGTGCCAGCAGCTTAGGGGTTCCTGAGCAGTTCTTC.

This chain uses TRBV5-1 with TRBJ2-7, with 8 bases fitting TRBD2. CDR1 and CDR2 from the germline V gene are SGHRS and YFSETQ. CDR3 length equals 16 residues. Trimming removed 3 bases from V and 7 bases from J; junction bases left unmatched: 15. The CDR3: CASSSGGAHAPLEQYF. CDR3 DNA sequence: TGCGCCAGCAGCTCCGGGGGGGCACACGCACCGTTGGAGCAGTACTTC.

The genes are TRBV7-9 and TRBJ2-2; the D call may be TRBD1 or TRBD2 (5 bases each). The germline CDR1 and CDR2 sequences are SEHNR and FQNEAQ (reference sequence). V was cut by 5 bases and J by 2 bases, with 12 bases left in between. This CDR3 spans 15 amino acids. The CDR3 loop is CASSPRDGNTGELFF. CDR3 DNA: TGTGCCAGCAGCCCCCGGGACGGAAACACCGGGGAGCTGTTTTTT.

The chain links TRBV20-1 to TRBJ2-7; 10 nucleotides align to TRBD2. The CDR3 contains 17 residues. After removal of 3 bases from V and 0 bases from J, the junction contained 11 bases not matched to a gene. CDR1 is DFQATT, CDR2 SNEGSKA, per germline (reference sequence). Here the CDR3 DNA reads TGCAGTGCTAGTAGGACTAGCGGACCTGAAAGCTCCTACGAGCAGTACGTC. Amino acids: CSASRTSGPESSYEQYV.